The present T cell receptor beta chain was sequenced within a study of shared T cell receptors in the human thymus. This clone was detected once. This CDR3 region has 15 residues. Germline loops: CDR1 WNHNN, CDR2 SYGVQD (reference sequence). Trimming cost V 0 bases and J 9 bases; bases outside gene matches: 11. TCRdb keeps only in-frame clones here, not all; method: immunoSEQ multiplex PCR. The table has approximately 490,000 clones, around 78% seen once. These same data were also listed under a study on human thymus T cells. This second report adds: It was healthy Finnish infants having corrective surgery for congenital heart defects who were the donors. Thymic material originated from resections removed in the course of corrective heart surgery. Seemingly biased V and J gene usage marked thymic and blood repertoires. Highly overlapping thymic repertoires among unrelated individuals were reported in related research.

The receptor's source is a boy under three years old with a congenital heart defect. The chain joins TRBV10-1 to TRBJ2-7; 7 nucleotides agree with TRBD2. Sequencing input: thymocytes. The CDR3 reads CASSESSGRAGGQYF. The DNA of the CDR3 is TGCGCCAGCAGTGAGTCGAGTGGGAGGGCCGGGGGGCAGTACTTC.